The rows below give T cell receptor beta chains drawn from one sample of a study of OX40 agonist ivuxolimab in advanced cancers. Using immunoSEQ multiplex PCR, the repertoire was profiled, and TCRdb retains in-frame clones only, with some absent. The data contain 52,000 or so clones, just under 85% of them singletons. This specimen was CD4+ or CD8+ T cells sorted from blood, taken in a trial of the OX40 agonist ivuxolimab. The source is an adult with an advanced solid tumor such as melanoma, head and neck, liver or kidney cancer. CDR3s include the opening cysteine and the closing phenylalanine or tryptophan. The D gene is left open where the match is weak. Clone size is not always given. Where it is, it says once, few, many or a class for expanded clones.

d_call: -; j_call: TRBJ1-3; cdr3_length: 16; clone_size: -; v_call: TRBV19; cdr3_nt: TGTGCCAGTAGTATTCGTACGATTCGAGCTGGAAACACCATATATTTT; cdr3_aa: CASSIRTIRAGNTIYF
d_call: -; j_call: TRBJ2-1; cdr3_length: 16; clone_size: -; v_call: TRBV9; cdr3_nt: TGTGCCAGCCAGCGGAGGGGGGACGGGGAATACAATGAGCAGTTCTTC; cdr3_aa: CASQRRGDGEYNEQFF
d_call: TRBD2; j_call: TRBJ2-5; cdr3_length: 14; clone_size: -; v_call: TRBV29-1; cdr3_nt: TGCAGCGCCACTCGGGGGGGGTCACAAGAGACCCAGTACTTC; cdr3_aa: CSATRGGSQETQYF
d_call: TRBD2; j_call: TRBJ2-5; cdr3_length: 14; clone_size: -; v_call: TRBV11-3; cdr3_nt: TGTGCCAGCAGGCCCACTAGCGGGACAGAGACCCAGTACTTC; cdr3_aa: CASRPTSGTETQYF
d_call: -; j_call: TRBJ2-1; cdr3_length: 14; clone_size: -; v_call: TRBV11-3; cdr3_nt: TGTGCCAGCAGCCGACTTGCAGAGGGATATGAGCAGTTCTTC; cdr3_aa: CASSRLAEGYEQFF
d_call: -; j_call: TRBJ1-3; cdr3_length: 12; clone_size: -; v_call: TRBV30; cdr3_nt: TGTGCCTGGGCAGGGAATAAGAACACCATATATTTT; cdr3_aa: CAWAGNKNTIYF
d_call: TRBD2; j_call: TRBJ2-1; cdr3_length: 16; clone_size: -; v_call: TRBV5-4; cdr3_nt: TGTGCCAGCAGCTTGAAGCAAGCGGGGGGTAACAATGAGCAGTTCTTC; cdr3_aa: CASSLKQAGGNNEQFF
d_call: TRBD1; j_call: TRBJ1-2; cdr3_length: 14; clone_size: -; v_call: TRBV18; cdr3_nt: TGTGCCAGCTCGCCTATTCAGGGGGAGGATGGCTACACCTTC; cdr3_aa: CASSPIQGEDGYTF
d_call: -; j_call: TRBJ1-3; cdr3_length: 13; clone_size: -; v_call: TRBV7-2; cdr3_nt: TGTGCCAGCAGCCCCCCGGGTGGAAACACCATATATTTT; cdr3_aa: CASSPPGGNTIYF
d_call: -; j_call: TRBJ2-1; cdr3_length: 16; clone_size: -; v_call: TRBV4-1; cdr3_nt: TGCGCCAGCAGCCAAGTCGACTTAATCTCCTACAATGAGCAGTTCTTC; cdr3_aa: CASSQVDLISYNEQFF
d_call: -; j_call: TRBJ1-2; cdr3_length: 12; clone_size: few; v_call: TRBV18; cdr3_nt: TGTGCCAGCTCACCATTCGGGGAGGAGTACACCTTC; cdr3_aa: CASSPFGEEYTF
d_call: -; j_call: TRBJ1-1; cdr3_length: 15; clone_size: -; v_call: TRBV5-1; cdr3_nt: TGCGCCAGCAGCTTGCCGGTAGATCGGGACACTGAAGCTTTCTTT; cdr3_aa: CASSLPVDRDTEAFF
d_call: -; j_call: TRBJ1-1; cdr3_length: 11; clone_size: few; v_call: TRBV7-2; cdr3_nt: TGTGCCAGCACCTTGGGGAGCTACCCTTTCTTT; cdr3_aa: CASTLGSYPFF
d_call: TRBD2; j_call: TRBJ2-5; cdr3_length: 17; clone_size: once; v_call: TRBV4-3; cdr3_nt: TGCGCCAGCAGCCAAGAATGGAGCGGGGGCCCGGGAGAGACCCAGTACTTC; cdr3_aa: CASSQEWSGGPGETQYF
d_call: TRBD1; j_call: TRBJ1-2; cdr3_length: 16; clone_size: -; v_call: TRBV5-4; cdr3_nt: TGTGCCAGCAGCCTCCCAGGAGGACAGGGGAGGAATGGCTACACCTTC; cdr3_aa: CASSLPGGQGRNGYTF
d_call: -; j_call: TRBJ2-5; cdr3_length: 13; clone_size: -; v_call: TRBV6-1; cdr3_nt: TGTGCCAGCAGGCGGGACACCAGAGAGACCCAGTACTTC; cdr3_aa: CASRRDTRETQYF
d_call: TRBD1; j_call: TRBJ1-1; cdr3_length: 16; clone_size: -; v_call: TRBV4-1; cdr3_nt: TGCGCCAGCTACACGGGACAGGGGGCCGTCATCACTGAAGCTTTCTTT; cdr3_aa: CASYTGQGAVITEAFF
d_call: TRBD1; j_call: TRBJ1-1; cdr3_length: 16; clone_size: -; v_call: TRBV9; cdr3_nt: TGTGCCAGCAGCGTAGGCCCGGGACAGGGAACCACTGAAGCTTTCTTT; cdr3_aa: CASSVGPGQGTTEAFF
d_call: TRBD2; j_call: TRBJ2-5; cdr3_length: 18; clone_size: -; v_call: TRBV19; cdr3_nt: TGTGCCAGTAGTATAGATCCAGGTAGCGGACTAGCGCTAGAGACCCAGTACTTC; cdr3_aa: CASSIDPGSGLALETQYF
d_call: -; j_call: TRBJ2-3; cdr3_length: 15; clone_size: -; v_call: TRBV10-3; cdr3_nt: TGTGCTAGCTCCCGGGACGCGCTTAGCACAGATACGCAGTATTTT; cdr3_aa: CASSRDALSTDTQYF
d_call: -; j_call: TRBJ2-3; cdr3_length: 13; clone_size: -; v_call: TRBV5-4; cdr3_nt: TGTGCCAGCAGCTTGTTCCAGCAAGATACGCAGTATTTT; cdr3_aa: CASSLFQQDTQYF
d_call: TRBD2; j_call: TRBJ2-3; cdr3_length: 13; clone_size: -; v_call: TRBV7-6; cdr3_nt: TGTGCCAGCAGCTTAGCCGGGGGGGATACGCAGTATTTT; cdr3_aa: CASSLAGGDTQYF
d_call: TRBD1; j_call: TRBJ1-1; cdr3_length: 13; clone_size: -; v_call: TRBV5-6; cdr3_nt: TGTGCCAGCAGCACCACAGGGGACACTGAAGCTTTCTTT; cdr3_aa: CASSTTGDTEAFF
d_call: -; j_call: TRBJ2-6; cdr3_length: 15; clone_size: -; v_call: TRBV12-5; cdr3_nt: TGTGCTAGTGGTCCTGGGGGCTCTGGGGCCAACGTCCTGACTTTC; cdr3_aa: CASGPGGSGANVLTF
d_call: -; j_call: TRBJ2-5; cdr3_length: 13; clone_size: -; v_call: TRBV29-1; cdr3_nt: TGCAGCGTCTCCCGGGGACCACAAGAGACCCAGTACTTC; cdr3_aa: CSVSRGPQETQYF
d_call: -; j_call: TRBJ1-1; cdr3_length: 12; clone_size: -; v_call: TRBV29-1; cdr3_nt: TGCAGCGTCGGGCTGGGTATAATTGAAGCTTTCTTT; cdr3_aa: CSVGLGIIEAFF
d_call: -; j_call: TRBJ1-2; cdr3_length: 14; clone_size: few; v_call: TRBV7-9; cdr3_nt: TGTGCCAGCAGCTTAGTACCCAGAGGCAATGGCTACACCTTC; cdr3_aa: CASSLVPRGNGYTF
d_call: -; j_call: TRBJ1-1; cdr3_length: 13; clone_size: -; v_call: TRBV7-9; cdr3_nt: TGTGCCAGCAGCTTAGGGATGAACACTGAAGCTTTCTTT; cdr3_aa: CASSLGMNTEAFF
d_call: TRBD2; j_call: TRBJ2-1; cdr3_length: 14; clone_size: -; v_call: TRBV9; cdr3_nt: TGTGCCAGCAGCGTCTCGACTAGCTCCCATGAGCAGTTCTTC; cdr3_aa: CASSVSTSSHEQFF
d_call: -; j_call: TRBJ2-2; cdr3_length: 14; clone_size: once; v_call: TRBV9; cdr3_nt: TGTGCCAGCAGCGTAATTCCGAACACCGGGGAGCTGTTTTTT; cdr3_aa: CASSVIPNTGELFF
d_call: -; j_call: TRBJ2-5; cdr3_length: 11; clone_size: few; v_call: TRBV30; cdr3_nt: TGTGCCGGGGGGGGCTTGGAGACCCAGTACTTC; cdr3_aa: CAGGGLETQYF
d_call: TRBD2; j_call: TRBJ2-7; cdr3_length: 15; clone_size: -; v_call: TRBV19; cdr3_nt: TGTGCCAGTAGTATTTGGCTAGCGGGGCACTACGAGCAGTACTTC; cdr3_aa: CASSIWLAGHYEQYF
d_call: -; j_call: TRBJ1-6; cdr3_length: 16; clone_size: few; v_call: TRBV21-1; cdr3_nt: TGTGCCAGCAGCACCATAGGGGACAGGGACCATTCACCCCTCCACTTT; cdr3_aa: CASSTIGDRDHSPLHF
d_call: -; j_call: TRBJ1-2; cdr3_length: 15; clone_size: -; v_call: TRBV18; cdr3_nt: TGTGCCAGCTCCCCCCCCAGGGGCCAGAACTATGGCTACACCTTC; cdr3_aa: CASSPPRGQNYGYTF
d_call: TRBD1; j_call: TRBJ1-5; cdr3_length: 16; clone_size: -; v_call: TRBV27; cdr3_nt: TGTGCCAGCAGCAGTTGGGCACAGGGGCGCCTTCAGCCCCAGCATTTT; cdr3_aa: CASSSWAQGRLQPQHF
d_call: -; j_call: TRBJ2-7; cdr3_length: 15; clone_size: -; v_call: TRBV30; cdr3_nt: TGTGCCTGGAGGAGGGGGGGTGGGGGGGTGTACGAGCAGTACTTC; cdr3_aa: CAWRRGGGGVYEQYF
d_call: -; j_call: TRBJ1-2; cdr3_length: 14; clone_size: -; v_call: TRBV7-2; cdr3_nt: TGTGCCAGCAGCCCGGACGGAGCCCACTATGGCTACACCTTC; cdr3_aa: CASSPDGAHYGYTF
d_call: TRBD2; j_call: TRBJ2-3; cdr3_length: 14; clone_size: -; v_call: TRBV19; cdr3_nt: TGTGCCAGTAGTCCCCGGACTAGTACAGATACGCAGTATTTT; cdr3_aa: CASSPRTSTDTQYF
d_call: -; j_call: TRBJ1-5; cdr3_length: 15; clone_size: -; v_call: TRBV7-2; cdr3_nt: TGTGCCAGCAGCCCCGAAGGAGGGTTCAATCAGCCCCAGCATTTT; cdr3_aa: CASSPEGGFNQPQHF
d_call: -; j_call: TRBJ1-1; cdr3_length: 15; clone_size: -; v_call: TRBV10-3; cdr3_nt: TGTGCCATCACTAAAGGAACAGGGATGAACACTGAAGCTTTCTTT; cdr3_aa: CAITKGTGMNTEAFF
d_call: TRBD2; j_call: TRBJ2-7; cdr3_length: 14; clone_size: -; v_call: TRBV19; cdr3_nt: TGTGCCAGTAGTCCTCGGACTAGCGACTACGAGCAGTACTTC; cdr3_aa: CASSPRTSDYEQYF